The 17 T cell receptor beta chains presented below share a single source sample, sequenced in a study of OX40 agonist ivuxolimab in advanced cancers. This table comes from immunoSEQ multiplex PCR, and its TCRdb copy is limited to in-frame clones, with some not included. The data contain approximately 98,000 clones, 80% to 95% of them singletons. Source: CD4+ or CD8+ T cells sorted from blood, taken in a trial of the OX40 agonist ivuxolimab. These receptors came from an adult with an advanced solid tumor such as melanoma, head and neck, liver or kidney cancer.

CDR3 sequence (DNA): TGCAGTGCTTTAGCCCCAGAGACCCAGTACTTC. It translates to CSALAPETQYF. The rearrangement uses TRBV20-1 and TRBJ2-5; D is unclear. Germline values: CDR1 DFQATT, CDR2 SNEGSKA (reference sequence). The CDR3 sequence is 11 residues long. Between the trimmed V and J ends, which lost 5 bases and 4 bases, there was a span of 8 bases.

The chain recombines TRBV19 with TRBJ1-3; the D is unclear. This CDR3 has 16 amino acids. The V and J ends lost 5 bases and 0 bases respectively, with 14 bases between them. The germline V gene has CDR1 LNHDA and CDR2 SQIVND (reference sequence). The CDR3: CASSARLQSSGNTIYF. The CDR3 DNA reads as TGTGCCAGTAGTGCGAGACTCCAGAGCTCTGGAAACACCATATATTTT.

The rearrangement links TRBV5-1 to TRBJ2-7, with D unclear. CDR1 is SGHRS, CDR2 YFSETQ, per germline. V was shortened by 9 bases and J by 2 bases, with 18 bases between the two germline ends. The CDR3 is 14 residues long. For the CDR3, the DNA is TGCGCCACCATCCGGGCCGGGCAGGCCTACGAGCAGTACTTC. Translation: CATIRAGQAYEQYF.

The CDR3 nucleotides read TGTGCCAGCTCCATAACAGGGTTACAGACCCAAGAGACCCAGTACTTC. It encodes CASSITGLQTQETQYF. This rearrangement joins TRBV19 to TRBJ2-5; D is perhaps TRBD1 (6 bases). V was clipped by 9 bases and J by 1 base, with 21 bases between them. Germline CDR1 is LNHDA and CDR2 is SQIVND (reference sequence). This CDR3 has 16 residues. The full variable domain, completed using reference TRBV19 and TRBJ2-5, is DGGITQSPKYLFRKEGQNVTLSCEQNLNHDAMYWYRQDPGQGLRLIYYSQIVNDFQKGDIAEGYSVSREKKESFPLTVTSAQKNPTAFYLCASSITGLQTQETQYFGPGTRLLVL.

This clone appeared a few times. The V gene is TRBV6-5, the J gene TRBJ1-2; D gene unclear. CDR1 and CDR2 from the germline V gene are MNHEY and SVGAGI. This CDR3 spans 15 amino acids. V was trimmed by 0 bases and J by 9 bases, leaving 17 bases between them. CDR3: CASSYSSVQLGSYTF. The DNA of the CDR3 is TGTGCCAGCAGTTACTCTTCCGTGCAGTTAGGTAGCTACACCTTC.

This clone was detected once. J is TRBJ1-3 and V is TRBV5-1; possibly TRBD1 for D (5 bases). This CDR3 comprises 15 residues. The V gene's germline CDR1 is SGHRS and CDR2 YFSETQ. V was trimmed by 3 bases and J by 2 bases, leaving 12 bases between them. The CDR3 bases are TGCGCCAGCAGCTCCGGGACTGTCACTGGAAACACCATATATTTT. This sequence encodes CASSSGTVTGNTIYF.

The V call is TRBV27, the J call TRBJ2-2; 8 bases align to TRBD2. After removal of 1 base from V and 7 bases from J, the junction contained 14 bases not matched to a gene. This CDR3 comprises 18 residues. Germline loops: CDR1 MNHEY, CDR2 SMNVEV (reference sequence). The CDR3 nucleotides are TGTGCCAGCAGTTTATATCCCGCTCGGTCGCGGGGGGACGGGGAGCTGTTTTTT. Translated: CASSLYPARSRGDGELFF.

The chain has TRBV7-2 and TRBJ1-5; D is ambiguous. Germline loops: CDR1 SGHTA, CDR2 FQGNSA. This CDR3 is built from 13 residues. V was cut by 5 bases and J by 5 bases, with 10 bases left in between. CDR3 nucleotides: TGTGCCAGCAGCCCGCGGGTCCATCAGCCCCAGCATTTT. It yields the protein CASSPRVHQPQHF.

This clone occurred a few times. V usage is TRBV27 and J usage is TRBJ2-1; D remains unclear. The CDR3 runs to 15 residues. Germline loops: CDR1 MNHEY, CDR2 SMNVEV (reference sequence). V lost 0 bases and J 9 bases, leaving 15 bases between the germline ends. CDR3 nucleotide sequence: TGTGCCAGCAGTTTATCAGGCGTCGGTGTTACTGAGCAGTTCTTC. Residues: CASSLSGVGVTEQFF.

The gene calls are TRBV6-5 and TRBJ1-5; 7 positions match TRBD1. The CDR3 length is 14 residues. J was trimmed by 2 bases and V by 10 bases; bases with no gene match: 8. CDR1 and CDR2 (germline): MNHEY, SVGAGI. CDR3 loop: CATKQGLGNQPQHF. The CDR3 nucleotides are TGTGCCACCAAACAGGGGCTGGGCAATCAGCCCCAGCATTTT.

This chain connects TRBV6-4 to TRBJ2-5, with D maybe TRBD1 (6 bases). CDR3 length: 14 amino acids. V dropped 4 bases and J dropped 2 bases, with 11 bases sitting between them. Germline V gives CDR1 MRHNA, CDR2 SNTAGT. CDR3 DNA: TGTGCCAGCAGTGGCGAGGGGGAACAAGAGACCCAGTACTTC. Amino acid sequence: CASSGEGEQETQYF.

The chain has TRBV11-2 and TRBJ2-5, with TRBD2 matching 8 bases. CDR3 size: 13 residues. Germline V CDR1 and CDR2: SGHAT, FQNNGV. With V trimmed by 1 base and J by 9 bases, 4 bases remained unmatched. The CDR3 spells CASSLVGSGAQYF. The DNA of the CDR3 is TGTGCCAGCAGCTTAGTTGGTAGCGGGGCCCAGTACTTC. Full variable domain (remainder filled in from reference TRBV11-2 and TRBJ2-5): EAGVAQSPRYKIIEKRQSVAFWCNPISGHATLYWYQQILGQGPKLLIQFQNNGVVDDSQLPKDRFSAERLKGVDSTLKIQPAKLEDSAVYLCASSLVGSGAQYFGPGTRLLVL.

The chain uses TRBV5-6 and TRBJ2-7, with 7 bases matching TRBD1. The trim removed 0 bases at V and 0 bases at J, leaving 3 bases unmatched. The CDR3 is 15 residues long. The germline V gene has CDR1 SGHDT and CDR2 YYEEEE. CDR3 amino acids: CASSLETGTSYEQYF. CDR3 coding DNA: TGTGCCAGCAGCTTGGAGACAGGGACCTCCTACGAGCAGTACTTC.

This chain joins TRBV27 and TRBJ1-2, with a weak D call TRBD1 (5 bases). V was clipped by 1 base and J by 1 base, with 13 bases between them. The length of the CDR3 is 16 residues. The germline V gene has CDR1 MNHEY and CDR2 SMNVEV (reference sequence). CDR3 coding DNA: TGTGCCAGCAGTTTATTTCCCATCAGGGATAACTATGGCTACACCTTC. It yields the protein CASSLFPIRDNYGYTF.

This clone was counted a few times. The rearrangement uses TRBV10-3 and TRBJ1-2; 9 bases match TRBD1. The germline CDR1 and CDR2 sequences are ENHRY and SYGVKD. V lost 4 bases, J lost 6 bases, and 15 bases stayed unmatched. The CDR3 loop spans 17 amino acids. CDR3 protein: CAISGSNKLTGGNGYTF. The CDR3 coding sequence is TGTGCCATCAGTGGTTCTAACAAACTGACAGGGGGTAATGGCTACACCTTC.

The rearrangement links TRBV6-5 to TRBJ1-4; unclear D gene. The ends were cut back, 6 bases at V and 0 bases at J, with 11 bases in the middle. Germline CDR1 is MNHEY and CDR2 is SVGAGI. The length of the CDR3 is 15 residues. CDR3 nucleotide sequence: TGTGCCAGCAGAGCCTGGGTTACAACTAATGAAAAACTGTTTTTT. This encodes CASRAWVTTNEKLFF.

This clone was detected a few times. The rearrangement joins TRBV7-8 to TRBJ1-2; D not resolved. Trimming stripped 5 bases from V and 5 bases from J, with 18 bases between. In germline, CDR1 is SGHVS, CDR2 FQNEAQ. The CDR3 loop spans 15 amino acids. The CDR3 DNA reads as TGTGCCAGCAGCCCCACCAGGTACCCTCGGTATGGCTACACCTTC. Its translation: CASSPTRYPRYGYTF.